Listed below are T cell receptor beta chains from one sample, sequenced in a study of blood T cell repertoires in COVID-19. Assay: immunoSEQ multiplex PCR; the TCRdb copy retains only in-frame clones and omits some. Of about 200,000 clones listed, 85% to 90% are singletons. The sequenced sample was peripheral blood. These receptors were collected from a man in his fifties or sixties with acute or convalescent COVID-19. The CDR3 runs from the conserved cysteine through the conserved F or W. The D gene is left open where the match is weak.

V	D	J	CDR3
TRBV9	NA	TRBJ2-1	CASSARLEGWHNEQFF
TRBV18	NA	TRBJ1-4	CASSFTELNEKLFF
TRBV6-5	NA	TRBJ2-5	CASSPGREQETQYF
TRBV19	NA	TRBJ1-1	CASSRGGQTEAFF
TRBV2	NA	TRBJ2-7	CASKKGLIYEQYF
TRBV21-1	NA	TRBJ1-2	CASSKALDRGGCGYTF
TRBV5-1	TRBD2	TRBJ2-3	CASSLGTLAGGLTDTQYF
TRBV7-9	NA	TRBJ1-2	CASSARRGGYTF
TRBV3-1/TRBV3-2	NA	TRBJ1-1	CASSQEGARPTEAFF
TRBV2	TRBD1	TRBJ2-1	CASSTGETNEQFF
TRBV19	NA	TRBJ1-2	CASAPGTRGYTF